Listed below are T cell receptor beta chains from one sample, sequenced in a study of T cell repertoires in cytomegalovirus infection. A single record per CDR3 protein comes from TCRdb applying MiXCR to the reads. In the table there are approximately 400,000 distinct CDR3 sequences, about a third of which are singletons. Sequencing was carried out using PBMCs. The receptor source for this set is a human donor in good health (CMV status not recorded). Some clones in this sample may be carry-over from other donors' samples. CDR3s include the opening cysteine and the closing phenylalanine or tryptophan. Each record gives: V gene, J gene, D gene, clone size, CDR3 DNA, CDR3 protein. The D gene is left open where the match is weak. Clone size is not always given. Where it is, it says once, few, many or a class for expanded clones.

v_gene: TRBV20-1
j_gene: TRBJ2-7
d_gene: TRBD1
abundance: NA
CDR3nt: TGCAGTGCTTCCGGACGCAGGGGGCAGTACGAGCAGTACTTC
CDR3aa: CSASGRRGQYEQYF

v_gene: TRBV7-6
j_gene: TRBJ1-2
d_gene: NA
abundance: many
CDR3nt: TGTGCCAGCAGCCCAGGGGACTCCTATGGCTACACCTTC
CDR3aa: CASSPGDSYGYTF

v_gene: TRBV29-1
j_gene: TRBJ1-3
d_gene: NA
abundance: NA
CDR3nt: TGCAGCGTCAAGGGGAATGGAAACACCATATATTTT
CDR3aa: CSVKGNGNTIYF

v_gene: TRBV12-3/TRBV12-4
j_gene: TRBJ1-5
d_gene: NA
abundance: few
CDR3nt: TGTGCCAGCAGTGATACAGGACTAGGGAATCAGCCCCAGCATTTT
CDR3aa: CASSDTGLGNQPQHF

v_gene: TRBV15
j_gene: TRBJ2-1
d_gene: TRBD2
abundance: NA
CDR3nt: TGTGCCACCAGTTGGACTAGCGGGGGTTCCTACAATGAGCAGTTCTTC
CDR3aa: CATSWTSGGSYNEQFF

v_gene: TRBV6-6
j_gene: TRBJ1-1
d_gene: NA
abundance: few
CDR3nt: TGTGCCAGCAGTTCCTCACCCACAGGGTACACTGAAGCTTTCTTT
CDR3aa: CASSSSPTGYTEAFF

v_gene: TRBV2
j_gene: TRBJ1-3
d_gene: NA
abundance: once
CDR3nt: TGTGCCAGCAGCGTTGAGGTGCTGGCTGGAAACACCATATATTTT
CDR3aa: CASSVEVLAGNTIYF

v_gene: TRBV7-9
j_gene: TRBJ1-1
d_gene: TRBD1
abundance: few
CDR3nt: TGTGCCAGCAGCTCTACAGGGGGCGGCAACACTGAAGCTTTCTTT
CDR3aa: CASSSTGGGNTEAFF

v_gene: TRBV7-9
j_gene: TRBJ2-1
d_gene: NA
abundance: few
CDR3nt: TGTGCCAGCAGCTTTTTGGCAGCTCTCTACAATGAGCAGTTCTTC
CDR3aa: CASSFLAALYNEQFF

v_gene: TRBV10-3
j_gene: TRBJ2-1
d_gene: TRBD2
abundance: NA
CDR3nt: TGTGCCATCAGGGGACCTGGGGGGGATTACAATGAGCAGTTCTTC
CDR3aa: CAIRGPGGDYNEQFF

v_gene: TRBV18
j_gene: TRBJ1-1
d_gene: NA
abundance: NA
CDR3nt: TGTGCCAGCTCACCCTGGTCCGGGGTCGCTGAAGCTTTCTTT
CDR3aa: CASSPWSGVAEAFF

v_gene: TRBV7-2
j_gene: TRBJ1-1
d_gene: NA
abundance: many
CDR3nt: TGTGCCAGCAGCTTAAGGGGGGTGGGCACTGAAGCTTTCTTT
CDR3aa: CASSLRGVGTEAFF

v_gene: TRBV5-1
j_gene: TRBJ2-1
d_gene: NA
abundance: NA
CDR3nt: TGCGCCAGCAGCCCGGACGGGGGGGACAGAAATGAGCAGTTCTTC
CDR3aa: CASSPDGGDRNEQFF

v_gene: TRBV11-2
j_gene: TRBJ1-1
d_gene: NA
abundance: NA
CDR3nt: TGTGCCAGCAACCAATTGAGGAACACTGAAGCTTTCTTT
CDR3aa: CASNQLRNTEAFF

v_gene: TRBV6-8
j_gene: TRBJ1-2
d_gene: NA
abundance: NA
CDR3nt: TGTGCCAGCAGTCCCTGGGGGGGCGGAGGCTACACCTTC
CDR3aa: CASSPWGGGGYTF

v_gene: TRBV6-1
j_gene: TRBJ2-7
d_gene: TRBD2
abundance: NA
CDR3nt: TGTGCCAGCAGTGAAACCACTAGCGGGGGGCCCTACGAGCAGTACTTC
CDR3aa: CASSETTSGGPYEQYF

v_gene: TRBV5-6
j_gene: TRBJ1-4
d_gene: NA
abundance: many
CDR3nt: TGTGCCAGCAGCCTCCGTGCAACTAATGAAAAACTGTTTTTT
CDR3aa: CASSLRATNEKLFF

v_gene: TRBV20-1
j_gene: TRBJ1-6
d_gene: TRBD1
abundance: few
CDR3nt: TGCAGTGCTGGAAGGACAGGGGGCTTTGCACCCCTCCACTTT
CDR3aa: CSAGRTGGFAPLHF

v_gene: TRBV7-6
j_gene: TRBJ2-5
d_gene: NA
abundance: NA
CDR3nt: TGTGCCAGCAGCTTCCGTAACAGGGGGGGAGAGACCCAGTACTTC
CDR3aa: CASSFRNRGGETQYF

v_gene: TRBV6-6
j_gene: TRBJ2-7
d_gene: TRBD1
abundance: NA
CDR3nt: TGTGCCAGCAGTTACCTAGGACAGGGCTCCGCGGAGCAGTACTTC
CDR3aa: CASSYLGQGSAEQYF

v_gene: TRBV5-1
j_gene: TRBJ1-6
d_gene: TRBD1
abundance: few
CDR3nt: TGCGCCAGCAGCCCTCGGGGACAGGGGATTAATAATTCACCCCTCCACTTT
CDR3aa: CASSPRGQGINNSPLHF

v_gene: TRBV7-2
j_gene: TRBJ1-1
d_gene: TRBD1
abundance: many
CDR3nt: TGTGCCAGCAGCTTTCAGGGGGATCTGAACACTGAAGCTTTCTTT
CDR3aa: CASSFQGDLNTEAFF

v_gene: TRBV6-6
j_gene: TRBJ1-5
d_gene: TRBD1
abundance: many
CDR3nt: TGTGCCAGCACCCGACAGGGGGCTATCAATCAGCCCCAGCATTTT
CDR3aa: CASTRQGAINQPQHF

v_gene: TRBV6-1
j_gene: TRBJ2-3
d_gene: NA
abundance: few
CDR3nt: TGTGCCAGCAGTTCCCGGTTCCCTAGCACAGATACGCAGTATTTT
CDR3aa: CASSSRFPSTDTQYF

v_gene: TRBV4-3
j_gene: TRBJ1-3
d_gene: TRBD1
abundance: few
CDR3nt: TGCGCCAGCAGCCAAGATGTCGCGACAGGGATCTCCTCTGGAAACACCATATATTTT
CDR3aa: CASSQDVATGISSGNTIYF

v_gene: TRBV6-2/TRBV6-3
j_gene: TRBJ2-3
d_gene: NA
abundance: few
CDR3nt: TGTGCCAGCAGGATCGACACGGGCACAGATACGCAGTATTTT
CDR3aa: CASRIDTGTDTQYF

v_gene: TRBV4-1
j_gene: TRBJ1-1
d_gene: TRBD1
abundance: many
CDR3nt: TGCGCCAGCAGCCAAGGGCGGACAGGGGGGGACACTGAAGCTTTCTTT
CDR3aa: CASSQGRTGGDTEAFF

v_gene: TRBV19
j_gene: TRBJ1-2
d_gene: NA
abundance: NA
CDR3nt: TGTGCCACCGCGATGGGAGGGCCCGCAAACTATGGCTACACCTTC
CDR3aa: CATAMGGPANYGYTF

v_gene: TRBV7-9
j_gene: TRBJ1-5
d_gene: NA
abundance: many
CDR3nt: TGTGCCAGCAGCTTAGGCCCTGCGTTGGGAGCGCGCAGCAATCAGCCCCAGCATTTT
CDR3aa: CASSLGPALGARSNQPQHF

v_gene: TRBV29-1
j_gene: TRBJ1-2
d_gene: TRBD1
abundance: NA
CDR3nt: TGCAGCGTTGAAGGGGACAGCGTTTATGGCTACACCTTC
CDR3aa: CSVEGDSVYGYTF

v_gene: TRBV27
j_gene: TRBJ1-6
d_gene: NA
abundance: many
CDR3nt: TGTGCCAGCAGTTTAAAGGACATTAGAAATTCACCCCTCCACTTT
CDR3aa: CASSLKDIRNSPLHF

v_gene: TRBV12-3/TRBV12-4
j_gene: TRBJ1-6
d_gene: TRBD1
abundance: many
CDR3nt: TGTGCCAGCAGCCCGGGACAGGGTGGTAATTCACCCCTCCACTTT
CDR3aa: CASSPGQGGNSPLHF

v_gene: TRBV18
j_gene: TRBJ1-1
d_gene: NA
abundance: NA
CDR3nt: TGTGCCAGCAGTCCGAACACGGGCACTGAAGCTTTCTTT
CDR3aa: CASSPNTGTEAFF

v_gene: TRBV10-3
j_gene: TRBJ2-7
d_gene: NA
abundance: NA
CDR3nt: TGTGCCATCATGATGACAGGACCACCCTACGAGCAGTACTTC
CDR3aa: CAIMMTGPPYEQYF

v_gene: TRBV15
j_gene: TRBJ2-7
d_gene: TRBD2
abundance: NA
CDR3nt: TGTGCCACCAGCCCGACTAGCGGGGGGTCCAGCTCCTACGAGCAGTACTTC
CDR3aa: CATSPTSGGSSSYEQYF

v_gene: TRBV29-1
j_gene: TRBJ2-1
d_gene: NA
abundance: few
CDR3nt: TGCAGCGTCGCCCAGGAGTGGTGGGGGAATGAGCAGTTCTTC
CDR3aa: CSVAQEWWGNEQFF

v_gene: TRBV2
j_gene: TRBJ1-1
d_gene: NA
abundance: NA
CDR3nt: TGTGCCAGCAGGTCAAGGGGGGCAGCCACTGAAGCTTTCTTT
CDR3aa: CASRSRGAATEAFF

v_gene: TRBV14
j_gene: TRBJ2-1
d_gene: NA
abundance: few
CDR3nt: TGTGCCAGCAGCCGAGTGGGCTCCTACAATGAGCAGTTCTTC
CDR3aa: CASSRVGSYNEQFF